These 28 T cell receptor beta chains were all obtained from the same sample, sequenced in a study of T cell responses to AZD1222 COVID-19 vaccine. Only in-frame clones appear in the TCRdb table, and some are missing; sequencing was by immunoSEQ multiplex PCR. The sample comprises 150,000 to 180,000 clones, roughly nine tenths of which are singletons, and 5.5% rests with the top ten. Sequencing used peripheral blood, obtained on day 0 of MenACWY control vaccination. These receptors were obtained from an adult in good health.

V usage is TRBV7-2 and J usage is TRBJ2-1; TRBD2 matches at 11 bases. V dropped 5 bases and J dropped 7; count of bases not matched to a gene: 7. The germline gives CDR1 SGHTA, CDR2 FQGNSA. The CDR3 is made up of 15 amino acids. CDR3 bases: TGTGCCAGCAGCCCTTTTGGGACTAGCGGTAATGAGCAGTTCTTC. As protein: CASSPFGTSGNEQFF.

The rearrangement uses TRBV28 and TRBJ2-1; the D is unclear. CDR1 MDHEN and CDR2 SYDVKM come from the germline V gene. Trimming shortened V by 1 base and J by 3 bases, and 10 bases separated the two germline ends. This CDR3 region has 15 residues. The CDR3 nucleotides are TGTGCCAGCAGTTTATCGAGACCTCACTACAATGAGCAGTTCTTC. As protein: CASSLSRPHYNEQFF.

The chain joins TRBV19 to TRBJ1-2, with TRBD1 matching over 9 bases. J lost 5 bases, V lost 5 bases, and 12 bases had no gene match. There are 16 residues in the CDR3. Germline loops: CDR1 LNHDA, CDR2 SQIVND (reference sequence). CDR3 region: CASSPPLGQGSYGYTF. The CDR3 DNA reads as TGTGCCAGTAGTCCTCCCCTGGGACAGGGTAGTTATGGCTACACCTTC.

CDR3 loop: CASSETTLRWNTF. The CDR3 DNA reads TGTGCCAGCAGTGAAACGACCCTGAGATGGAACACCTTC. This chain links TRBV6-1 with TRBJ1-2; D not resolved. With 2 bases removed from V and 12 bases from J, the gap between germline ends came to 16 bases. Germline V CDR1 and CDR2: MNHNS, SASEGT. This CDR3 region has 13 residues.

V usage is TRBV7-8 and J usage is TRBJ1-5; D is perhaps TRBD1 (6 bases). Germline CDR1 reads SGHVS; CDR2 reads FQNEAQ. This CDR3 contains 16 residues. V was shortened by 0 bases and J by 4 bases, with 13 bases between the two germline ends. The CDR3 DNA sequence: TGTGCCAGCAGCTTAGCCGGGGGGGGCTATAATCAGCCCCAGCATTTT. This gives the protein CASSLAGGGYNQPQHF.

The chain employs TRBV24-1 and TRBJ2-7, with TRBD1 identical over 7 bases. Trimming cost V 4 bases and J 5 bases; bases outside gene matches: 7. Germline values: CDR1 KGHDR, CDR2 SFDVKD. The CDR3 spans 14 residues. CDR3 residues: CATSDPDRAHEQYF. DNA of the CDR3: TGTGCCACCAGTGACCCCGACAGGGCCCACGAGCAGTACTTC.

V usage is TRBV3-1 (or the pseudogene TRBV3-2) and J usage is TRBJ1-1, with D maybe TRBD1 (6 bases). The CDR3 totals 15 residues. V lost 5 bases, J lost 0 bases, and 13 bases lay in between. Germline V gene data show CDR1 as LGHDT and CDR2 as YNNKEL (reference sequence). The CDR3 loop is CASSAKGHLNTEAFF. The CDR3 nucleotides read TGTGCCAGCAGCGCGAAGGGACATTTGAACACTGAAGCTTTCTTT.

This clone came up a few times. CDR3 in DNA: TGTGCCAGCAGTTCCACCCAGTGGAACACTGAAGCTTTCTTT. Translation: CASSSTQWNTEAFF. V usage is TRBV28 and J usage is TRBJ1-1; D is uncertain. CDR3 size: 14 residues. In germline, CDR1 is MDHEN, CDR2 SYDVKM. Trimming stripped 4 bases from V and 1 base from J, with 10 bases between.

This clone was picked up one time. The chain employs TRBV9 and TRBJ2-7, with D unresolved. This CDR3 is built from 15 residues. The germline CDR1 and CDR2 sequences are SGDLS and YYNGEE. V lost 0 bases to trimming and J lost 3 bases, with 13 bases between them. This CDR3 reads CASSVGPGMGYEQYF. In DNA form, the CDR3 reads TGTGCCAGCAGCGTAGGACCGGGCATGGGCTACGAGCAGTACTTC.

For the CDR3, the DNA is TGTGCCAGCAGCTTAACAGGGATTATTGACACTGAAGCTTTCTTT. Translated: CASSLTGIIDTEAFF. The chain recombines TRBV11-2 with TRBJ1-1; perhaps TRBD1 as D (6 bases). V was shortened by 2 bases and J by 3 bases, with 13 bases between the two germline ends. This CDR3 region has 15 residues. Germline CDR1 reads SGHAT; CDR2 reads FQNNGV.

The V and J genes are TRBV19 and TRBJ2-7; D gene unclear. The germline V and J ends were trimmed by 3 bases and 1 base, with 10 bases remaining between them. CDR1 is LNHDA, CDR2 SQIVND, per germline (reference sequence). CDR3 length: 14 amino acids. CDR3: CASSIFGESYEQYF. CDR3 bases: TGTGCCAGTAGTATTTTCGGCGAATCCTACGAGCAGTACTTC.

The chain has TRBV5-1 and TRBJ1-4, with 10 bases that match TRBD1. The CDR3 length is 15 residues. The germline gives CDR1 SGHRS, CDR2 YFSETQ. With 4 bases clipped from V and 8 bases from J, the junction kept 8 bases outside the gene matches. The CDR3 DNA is TGCGCCAGCAGCCCAAGGGACAGGGGACGCGAAAAACTGTTTTTT. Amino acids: CASSPRDRGREKLFF. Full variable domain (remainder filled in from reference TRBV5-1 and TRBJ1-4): KAGVTQTPRYLIKTRGQQVTLSCSPISGHRSVSWYQQTPGQGLQFLFEYFSETQRNKGNFPGRFSGRQFSNSRSEMNVSTLELGDSALYLCASSPRDRGREKLFFGSGTQLSVL.

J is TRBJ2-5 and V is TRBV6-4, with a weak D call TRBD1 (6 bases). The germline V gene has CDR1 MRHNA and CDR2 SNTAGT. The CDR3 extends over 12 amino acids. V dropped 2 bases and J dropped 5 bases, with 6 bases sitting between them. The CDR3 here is CASSDRGETQYF. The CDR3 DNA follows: TGTGCCAGCAGTGACAGGGGGGAGACCCAGTACTTC.

CDR3 DNA: TGTGCCAGCAGCTTAGTAGAGGGGGTTGGTCAGCCCCAGCATTTT. This translates into CASSLVEGVGQPQHF. This chain links TRBV7-6 with TRBJ1-5, with D perhaps matching TRBD1 (6 bases). Germline CDR1 reads SGHVS; CDR2 reads FNYEAQ. V was pared by 1 base and J by 6 bases, with 13 bases between. This CDR3 region has 15 residues. Looking up the rest from reference TRBV7-6 and TRBJ1-5 gives the full variable domain: GAGVSQSPRYKVTKRGQDVALRCDPISGHVSLYWYRQALGQGPEFLTYFNYEAQQDKSGLPNDRFSAERPEGSISTLTIQRTEQRDSAMYRCASSLVEGVGQPQHFGDGTRLSIL.

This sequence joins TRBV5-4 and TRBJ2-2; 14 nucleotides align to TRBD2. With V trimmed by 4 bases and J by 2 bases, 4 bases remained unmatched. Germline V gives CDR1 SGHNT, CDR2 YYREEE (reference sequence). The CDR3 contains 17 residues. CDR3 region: CASSRGLAGGNTGELFF. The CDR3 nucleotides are TGTGCCAGCAGCCGTGGACTAGCGGGGGGTAACACCGGGGAGCTGTTTTTT.

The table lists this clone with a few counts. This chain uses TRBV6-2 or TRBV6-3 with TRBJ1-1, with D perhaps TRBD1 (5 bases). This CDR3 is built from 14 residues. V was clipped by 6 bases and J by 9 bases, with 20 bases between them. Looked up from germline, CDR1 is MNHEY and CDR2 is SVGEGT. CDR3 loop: CASSFLRGNGKAFF. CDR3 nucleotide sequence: TGTGCCAGCAGCTTCTTGCGGGGGAATGGGAAAGCTTTCTTT.

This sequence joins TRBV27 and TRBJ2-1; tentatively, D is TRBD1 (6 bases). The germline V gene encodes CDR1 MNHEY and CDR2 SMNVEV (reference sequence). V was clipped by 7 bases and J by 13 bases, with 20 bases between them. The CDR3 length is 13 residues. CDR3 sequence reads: CASTPGTMGAQFF. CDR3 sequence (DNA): TGTGCCAGCACCCCGGGGACCATGGGGGCCCAGTTCTTC.

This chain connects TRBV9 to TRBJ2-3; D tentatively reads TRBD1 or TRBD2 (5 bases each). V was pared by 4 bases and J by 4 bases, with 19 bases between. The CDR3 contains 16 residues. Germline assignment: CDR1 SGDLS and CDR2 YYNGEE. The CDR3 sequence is CASSPRGASGPDTQYF. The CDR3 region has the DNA TGTGCCAGCAGCCCCCGAGGGGCTAGTGGGCCAGATACGCAGTATTTT. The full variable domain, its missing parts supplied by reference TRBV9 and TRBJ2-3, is DSGVTQTPKHLITATGQRVTLRCSPRSGDLSVYWYQQSLDQGLQFLIQYYNGEERAKGNILERFSAQQFPDLHSELNLSSLELGDSALYFCASSPRGASGPDTQYFGPGTRLTVL.

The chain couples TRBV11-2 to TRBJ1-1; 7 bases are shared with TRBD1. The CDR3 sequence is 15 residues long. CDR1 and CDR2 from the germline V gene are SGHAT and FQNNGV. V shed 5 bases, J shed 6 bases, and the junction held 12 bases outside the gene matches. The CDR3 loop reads CASSPTNRGGPEAFF. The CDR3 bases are TGTGCCAGCAGCCCCACCAACAGGGGTGGGCCTGAAGCTTTCTTT.

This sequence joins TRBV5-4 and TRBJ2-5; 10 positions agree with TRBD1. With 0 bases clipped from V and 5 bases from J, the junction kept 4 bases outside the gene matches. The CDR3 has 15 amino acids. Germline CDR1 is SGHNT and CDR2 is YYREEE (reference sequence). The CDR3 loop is CASSLGQGAWETQYF. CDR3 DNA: TGTGCCAGCAGCTTGGGACAGGGGGCTTGGGAGACCCAGTACTTC.

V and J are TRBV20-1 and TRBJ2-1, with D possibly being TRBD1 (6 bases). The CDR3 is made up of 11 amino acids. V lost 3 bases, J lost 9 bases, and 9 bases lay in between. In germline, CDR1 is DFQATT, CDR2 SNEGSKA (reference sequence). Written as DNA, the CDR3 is TGCAGTGCTAGGGGGGCCGGTGAGCAGTTCTTC. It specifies CSARGAGEQFF.

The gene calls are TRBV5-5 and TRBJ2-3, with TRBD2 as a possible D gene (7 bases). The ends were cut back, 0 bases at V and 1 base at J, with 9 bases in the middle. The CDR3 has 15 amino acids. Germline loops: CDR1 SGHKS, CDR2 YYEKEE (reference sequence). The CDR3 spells CASSLVGGRTDTQYF. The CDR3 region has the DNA TGTGCCAGCAGCTTGGTGGGGGGGCGCACAGATACGCAGTATTTT.

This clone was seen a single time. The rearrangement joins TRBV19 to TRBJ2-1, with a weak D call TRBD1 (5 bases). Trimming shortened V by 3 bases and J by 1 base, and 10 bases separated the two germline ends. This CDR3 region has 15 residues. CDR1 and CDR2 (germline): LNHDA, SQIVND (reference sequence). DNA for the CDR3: TGTGCCAGTAGTATTTCAGGGCTGTCCTACAATGAGCAGTTCTTC. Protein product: CASSISGLSYNEQFF.

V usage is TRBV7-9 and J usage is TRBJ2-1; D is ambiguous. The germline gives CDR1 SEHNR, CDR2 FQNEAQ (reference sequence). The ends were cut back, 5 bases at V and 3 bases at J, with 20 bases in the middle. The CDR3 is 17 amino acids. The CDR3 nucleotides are TGTGCCAGCAGCATTCTCCCTAAAGAACGGCACTACAATGAGCAGTTCTTC. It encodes CASSILPKERHYNEQFF.

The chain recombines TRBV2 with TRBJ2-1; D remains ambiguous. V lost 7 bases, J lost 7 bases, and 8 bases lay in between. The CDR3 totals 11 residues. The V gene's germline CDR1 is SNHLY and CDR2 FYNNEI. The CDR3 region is CASKTRNEQFF. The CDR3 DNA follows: TGTGCCAGCAAAACGAGGAATGAGCAGTTCTTC.

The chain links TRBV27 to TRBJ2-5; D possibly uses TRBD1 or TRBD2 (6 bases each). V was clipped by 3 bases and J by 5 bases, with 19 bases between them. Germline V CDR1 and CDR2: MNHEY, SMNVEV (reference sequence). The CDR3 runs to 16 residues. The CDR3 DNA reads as TGTGCCAGCAGTTTCCACGCCCGGGGGCCGGGGGAGACCCAGTACTTC. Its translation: CASSFHARGPGETQYF.

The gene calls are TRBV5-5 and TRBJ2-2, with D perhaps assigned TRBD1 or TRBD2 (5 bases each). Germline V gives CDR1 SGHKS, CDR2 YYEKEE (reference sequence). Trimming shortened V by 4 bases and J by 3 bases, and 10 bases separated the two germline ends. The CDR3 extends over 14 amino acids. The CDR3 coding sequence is TGTGCCAGCAGCAGAGGGACGGACACCGGGGAGCTGTTTTTT. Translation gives CASSRGTDTGELFF. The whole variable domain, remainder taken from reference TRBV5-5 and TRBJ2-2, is DAGVTQSPTHLIKTRGQQVTLRCSPISGHKSVSWYQQVLGQGPQFIFQYYEKEERGRGNFPDRFSARQFPNYSSELNVNALLLGDSALYLCASSRGTDTGELFFGEGSRLTVL.

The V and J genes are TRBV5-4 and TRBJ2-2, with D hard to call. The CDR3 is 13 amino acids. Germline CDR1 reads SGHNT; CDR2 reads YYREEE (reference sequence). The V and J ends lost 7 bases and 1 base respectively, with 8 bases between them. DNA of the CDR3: TGTGCCAGCCCCTCCGAGAACACCGGGGAGCTGTTTTTT. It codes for CASPSENTGELFF.